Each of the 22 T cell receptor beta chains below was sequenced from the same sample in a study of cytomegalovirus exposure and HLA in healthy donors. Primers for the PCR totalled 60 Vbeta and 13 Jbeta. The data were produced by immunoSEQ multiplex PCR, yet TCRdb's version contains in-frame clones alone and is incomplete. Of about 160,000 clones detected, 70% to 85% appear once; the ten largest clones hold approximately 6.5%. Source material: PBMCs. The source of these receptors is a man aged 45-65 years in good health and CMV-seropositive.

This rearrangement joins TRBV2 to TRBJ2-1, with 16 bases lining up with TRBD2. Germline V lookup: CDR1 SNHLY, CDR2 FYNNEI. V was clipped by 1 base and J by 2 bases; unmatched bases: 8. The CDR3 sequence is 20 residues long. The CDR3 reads CASSEGWGLAGGPAYNEQFF. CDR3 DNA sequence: TGTGCCAGCAGTGAAGGGTGGGGACTAGCGGGAGGGCCTGCCTACAATGAGCAGTTCTTC.

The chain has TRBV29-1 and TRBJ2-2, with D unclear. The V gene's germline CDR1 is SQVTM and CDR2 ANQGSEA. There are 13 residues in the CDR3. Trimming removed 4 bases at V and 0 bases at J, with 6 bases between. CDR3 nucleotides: TGCAGCGTTGGCGGCCCGAACACCGGGGAGCTGTTTTTT. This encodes CSVGGPNTGELFF.

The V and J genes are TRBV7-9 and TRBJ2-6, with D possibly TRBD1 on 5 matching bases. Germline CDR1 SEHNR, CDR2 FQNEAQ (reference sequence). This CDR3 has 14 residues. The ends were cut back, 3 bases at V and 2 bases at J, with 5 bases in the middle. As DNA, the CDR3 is TGTGCCAGCAGCTTCAGGGCTGGGGCCAACGTCCTGACTTTC. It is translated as CASSFRAGANVLTF.

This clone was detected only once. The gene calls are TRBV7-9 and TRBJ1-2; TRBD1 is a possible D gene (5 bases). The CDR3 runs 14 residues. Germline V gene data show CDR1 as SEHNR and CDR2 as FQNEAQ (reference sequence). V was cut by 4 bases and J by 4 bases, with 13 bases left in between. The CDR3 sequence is CASSSPQGSYGYTF. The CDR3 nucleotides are TGTGCCAGCAGCTCCCCTCAGGGAAGCTATGGCTACACCTTC.

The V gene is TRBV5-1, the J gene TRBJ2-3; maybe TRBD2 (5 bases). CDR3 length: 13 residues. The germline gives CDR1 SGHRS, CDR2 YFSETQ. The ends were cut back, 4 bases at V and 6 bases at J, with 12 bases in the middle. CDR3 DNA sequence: TGCGCCAGCAGCAAGCGGTTCGGGGATACGCAGTATTTT. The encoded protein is CASSKRFGDTQYF.

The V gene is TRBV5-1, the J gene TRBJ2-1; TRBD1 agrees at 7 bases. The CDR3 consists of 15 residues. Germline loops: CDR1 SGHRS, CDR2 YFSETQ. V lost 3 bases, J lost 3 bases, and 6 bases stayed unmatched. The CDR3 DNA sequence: TGCGCCAGCAGCTCAGGACAGGCCCGCTACAATGAGCAGTTCTTC. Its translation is CASSSGQARYNEQFF.

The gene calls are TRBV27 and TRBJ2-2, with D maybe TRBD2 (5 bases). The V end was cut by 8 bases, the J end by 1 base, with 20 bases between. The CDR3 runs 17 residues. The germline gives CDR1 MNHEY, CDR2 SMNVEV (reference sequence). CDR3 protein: CASCRDLTLMNTGELFF. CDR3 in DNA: TGTGCCAGCTGCCGGGATCTTACCCTAATGAACACCGGGGAGCTGTTTTTT.

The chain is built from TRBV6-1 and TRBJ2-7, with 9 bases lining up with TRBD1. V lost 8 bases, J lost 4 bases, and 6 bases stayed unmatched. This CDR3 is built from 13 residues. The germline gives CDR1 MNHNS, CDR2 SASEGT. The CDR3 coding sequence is TGTGCCAGCCGGTGGACAGGGGATTACGAGCAGTACGTC. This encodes CASRWTGDYEQYV.

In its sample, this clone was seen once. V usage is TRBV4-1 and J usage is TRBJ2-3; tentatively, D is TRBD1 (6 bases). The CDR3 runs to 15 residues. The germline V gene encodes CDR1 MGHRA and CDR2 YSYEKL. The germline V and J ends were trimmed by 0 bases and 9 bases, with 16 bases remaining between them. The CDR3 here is CASSQDPRGSGTQYF. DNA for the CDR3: TGCGCCAGCAGCCAAGATCCGAGGGGGTCTGGCACGCAGTATTTT.

CDR3 in amino acids: CASSSRLAESTGELFF. CDR3 in DNA: TGCGCCAGCAGCTCCCGACTAGCGGAATCCACCGGGGAGCTGTTTTTT. The chain combines TRBV5-1 with TRBJ2-2, with 9 bases lining up with TRBD2. This CDR3 spans 16 amino acids. V lost 3 bases and J lost 4; bases outside the gene matches: 7. Germline loops: CDR1 SGHRS, CDR2 YFSETQ.

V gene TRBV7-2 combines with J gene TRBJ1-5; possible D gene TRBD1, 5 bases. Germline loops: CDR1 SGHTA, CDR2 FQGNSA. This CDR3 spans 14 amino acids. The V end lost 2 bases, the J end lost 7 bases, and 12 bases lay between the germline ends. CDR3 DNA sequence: TGTGCCAGCAGCTTATGGGGCACACCCCAGCCCCAGCATTTT. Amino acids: CASSLWGTPQPQHF.

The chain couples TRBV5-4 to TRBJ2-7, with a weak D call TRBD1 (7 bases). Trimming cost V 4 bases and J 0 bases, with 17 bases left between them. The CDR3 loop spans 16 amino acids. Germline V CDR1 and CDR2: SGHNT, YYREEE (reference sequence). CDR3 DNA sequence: TGTGCCAGCAGCGTGGGCGGGACAGCGATCTCCTACGAGCAGTACGTC. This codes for CASSVGGTAISYEQYV.

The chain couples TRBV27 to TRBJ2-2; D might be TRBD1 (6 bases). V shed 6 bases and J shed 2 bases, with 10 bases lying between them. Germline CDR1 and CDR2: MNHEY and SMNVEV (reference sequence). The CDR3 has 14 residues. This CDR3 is CASRRQANTGELFF. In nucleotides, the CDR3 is TGTGCCAGCAGGCGACAGGCAAACACCGGGGAGCTGTTTTTT.

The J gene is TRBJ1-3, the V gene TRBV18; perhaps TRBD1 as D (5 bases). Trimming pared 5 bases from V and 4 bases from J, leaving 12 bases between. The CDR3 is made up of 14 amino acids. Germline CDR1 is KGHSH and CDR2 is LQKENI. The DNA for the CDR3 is TGTGCCAGCTCAACAGGACGCCTCGGAAACACCATATATTTT. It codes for CASSTGRLGNTIYF.

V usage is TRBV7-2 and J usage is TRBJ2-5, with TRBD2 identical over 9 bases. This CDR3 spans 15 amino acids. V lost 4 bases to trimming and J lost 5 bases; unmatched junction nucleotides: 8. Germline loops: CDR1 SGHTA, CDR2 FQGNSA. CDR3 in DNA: TGTGCCAGCAGCTGGGCAGCGGGGGGCCGGGAGACCCAGTACTTC. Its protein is CASSWAAGGRETQYF.

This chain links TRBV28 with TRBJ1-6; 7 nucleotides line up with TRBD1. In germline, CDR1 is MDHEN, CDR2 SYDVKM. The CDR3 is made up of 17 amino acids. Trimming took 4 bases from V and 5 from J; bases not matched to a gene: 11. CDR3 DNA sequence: TGTGCCAGCAGTTCCCTAACTTCGGGACAGCATAATTCACCCCTCCACTTT. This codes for CASSSLTSGQHNSPLHF.

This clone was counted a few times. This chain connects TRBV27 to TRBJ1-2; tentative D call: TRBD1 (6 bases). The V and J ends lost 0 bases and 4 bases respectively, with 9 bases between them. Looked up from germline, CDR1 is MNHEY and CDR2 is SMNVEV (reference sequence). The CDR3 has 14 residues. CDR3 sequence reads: CASSLSAGVYGYTF. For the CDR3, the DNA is TGTGCCAGCAGTTTATCGGCAGGGGTCTATGGCTACACCTTC.

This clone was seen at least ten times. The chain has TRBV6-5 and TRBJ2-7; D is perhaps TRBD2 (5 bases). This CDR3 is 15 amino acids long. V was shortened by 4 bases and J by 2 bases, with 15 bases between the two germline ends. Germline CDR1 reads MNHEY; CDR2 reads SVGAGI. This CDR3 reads CASSSTSRGAYEQYF. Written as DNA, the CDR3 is TGTGCCAGCAGTTCAACGAGTCGGGGAGCCTACGAGCAGTACTTC.

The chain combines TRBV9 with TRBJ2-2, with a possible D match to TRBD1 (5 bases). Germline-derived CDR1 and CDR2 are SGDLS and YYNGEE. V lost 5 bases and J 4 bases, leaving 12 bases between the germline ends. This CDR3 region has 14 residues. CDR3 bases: TGTGCCAGCAGGGCAGGGTGGGCCACCGGGGAGCTGTTTTTT. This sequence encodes CASRAGWATGELFF.

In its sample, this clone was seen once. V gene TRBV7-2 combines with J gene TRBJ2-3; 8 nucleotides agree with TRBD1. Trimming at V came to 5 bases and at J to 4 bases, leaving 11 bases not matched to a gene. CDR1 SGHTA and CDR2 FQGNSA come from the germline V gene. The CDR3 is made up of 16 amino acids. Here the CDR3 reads CASSATPGRGPDTQYF. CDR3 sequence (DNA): TGTGCCAGCAGCGCTACCCCGGGCAGGGGGCCAGATACGCAGTATTTT.

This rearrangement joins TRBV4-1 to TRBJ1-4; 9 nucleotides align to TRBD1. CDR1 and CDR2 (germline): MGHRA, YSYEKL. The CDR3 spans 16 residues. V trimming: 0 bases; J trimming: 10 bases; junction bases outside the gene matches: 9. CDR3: CASSQDGGQGPSKLFF. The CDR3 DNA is TGCGCCAGCAGCCAAGATGGGGGACAGGGCCCCTCAAAACTGTTTTTT.

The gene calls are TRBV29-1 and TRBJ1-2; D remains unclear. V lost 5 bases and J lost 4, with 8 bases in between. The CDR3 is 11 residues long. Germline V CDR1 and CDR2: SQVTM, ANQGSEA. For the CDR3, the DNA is TGCAGCGTTCAGGCCGGCTATGGCTACACCTTC. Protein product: CSVQAGYGYTF.